This TCR beta chain was obtained from a study of T-cell reconstitution after alpha-beta-depleted transplantation in children. Germline CDR1 and CDR2: SEHNR and FQNEAQ (reference sequence). CDR3 size: 13 residues. Trimming took off 5 bases at V and 7 bases at J, with 11 bases between the two ends. Using unique molecular identifiers, the investigators prepared the TCRbeta library. One entry per CDR3 protein results from TCRdb running MiXCR on the PCR reads. The table lists fewer than 700,000 distinct CDR3 sequences, more than 20% of them singletons, with approximately 14% in the top ten. Study outcomes and limitations: The study reportedly traced alpha-beta T cells about two months after transplant to several hundred expanded graft clones. Most T-cell counts and diversity one year after the transplant came from T cells that were newly produced.

With regard to this clonotype: No antigen is known for it.

The sequences come from PBMCs, mostly from graft donor cells, collected 360 days after TCRalphabeta/CD19-depleted stem cell transplant. The clonotype was recovered from a boy under two years old who had a stem cell transplant for acute myeloid leukemia, so the T cells may come from the graft donor. The chain combines TRBV7-9 with TRBJ2-2, with no clear D. CDR3 in amino acids: CASSQARGGELFF. The CDR3 nucleotides are TGTGCCAGCAGCCAAGCCCGAGGCGGGGAGCTGTTTTTT.